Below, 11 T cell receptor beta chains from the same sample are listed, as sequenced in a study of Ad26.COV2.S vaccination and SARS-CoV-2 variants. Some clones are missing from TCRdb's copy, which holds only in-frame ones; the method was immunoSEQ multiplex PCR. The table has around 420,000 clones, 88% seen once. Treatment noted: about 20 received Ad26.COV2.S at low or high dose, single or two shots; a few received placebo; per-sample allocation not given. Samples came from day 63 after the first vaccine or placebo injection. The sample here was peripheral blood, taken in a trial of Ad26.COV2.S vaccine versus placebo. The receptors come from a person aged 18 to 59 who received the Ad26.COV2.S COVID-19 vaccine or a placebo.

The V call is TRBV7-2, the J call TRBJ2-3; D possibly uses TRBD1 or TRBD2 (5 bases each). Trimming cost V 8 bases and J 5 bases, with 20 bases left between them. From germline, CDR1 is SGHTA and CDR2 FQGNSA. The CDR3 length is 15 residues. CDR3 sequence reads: CASFRGVFGIDTQYF. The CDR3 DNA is TGTGCCAGCTTTCGAGGGGTATTTGGGATAGATACGCAGTATTTT.

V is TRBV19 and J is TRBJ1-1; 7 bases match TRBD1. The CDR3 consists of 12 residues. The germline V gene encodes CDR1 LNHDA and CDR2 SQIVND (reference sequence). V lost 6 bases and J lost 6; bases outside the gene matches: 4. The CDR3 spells CASRIRGSEAFF. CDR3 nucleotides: TGTGCCAGTAGGATCAGGGGGTCTGAAGCTTTCTTT.

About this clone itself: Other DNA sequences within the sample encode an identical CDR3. The CDR3 loop is CASSQDLAGGRETQYF. The DNA for the CDR3 is TGTGCCAGCAGCCAAGACCTAGCGGGGGGACGAGAGACCCAGTACTTC. The chain uses TRBV4-2 and TRBJ2-5, with 11 bases fitting TRBD2. Germline CDR1 and CDR2: LGHNA and YNFKEQ. V shed 0 bases, J shed 4 bases, and the junction held 4 bases outside the gene matches. This CDR3 is 16 amino acids long.

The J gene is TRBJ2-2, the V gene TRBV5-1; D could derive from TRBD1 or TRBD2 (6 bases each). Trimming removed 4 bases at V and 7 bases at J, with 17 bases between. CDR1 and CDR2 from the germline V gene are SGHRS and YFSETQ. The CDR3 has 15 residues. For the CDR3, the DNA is TGCGCCAGCAGCCCCACACGGGGGCCCGGCGGGGAGCTGTTTTTT. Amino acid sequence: CASSPTRGPGGELFF.

The CDR3 is CASSRGLAGGGETQYF. CDR3 coding DNA: TGCGCCAGCAGCCGCGGACTAGCGGGGGGCGGGGAGACCCAGTACTTC. The rearrangement uses TRBV4-1 and TRBJ2-5; 14 bases are a match to TRBD2. V gave up 4 bases and J gave up 5 bases; unmatched junction bases: 6. Germline values: CDR1 MGHRA, CDR2 YSYEKL. The CDR3 contains 16 residues.

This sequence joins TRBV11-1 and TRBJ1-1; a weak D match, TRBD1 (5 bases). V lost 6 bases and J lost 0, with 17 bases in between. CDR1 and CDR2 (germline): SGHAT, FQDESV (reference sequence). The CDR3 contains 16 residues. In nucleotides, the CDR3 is TGTGCCAGCAGGGCCTCGGGGCCCAGGGTGAACACTGAAGCTTTCTTT. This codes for CASRASGPRVNTEAFF. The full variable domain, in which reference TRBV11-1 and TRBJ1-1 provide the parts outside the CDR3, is EAEVAQSPRYKITEKSQAVAFWCDPISGHATLYWYRQILGQGPELLVQFQDESVVDDSQLPKDRFSAERLKGVDSTLKIQPAELGDSAMYLCASRASGPRVNTEAFFGQGTRLTVV.

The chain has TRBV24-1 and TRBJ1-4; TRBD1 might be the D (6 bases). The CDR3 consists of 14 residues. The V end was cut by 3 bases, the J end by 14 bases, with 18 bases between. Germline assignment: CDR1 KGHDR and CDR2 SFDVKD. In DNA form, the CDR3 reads TGTGCCACCAGTGATGAGAGCACAGGGAGAACGCTGTTTTTT. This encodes CATSDESTGRTLFF.

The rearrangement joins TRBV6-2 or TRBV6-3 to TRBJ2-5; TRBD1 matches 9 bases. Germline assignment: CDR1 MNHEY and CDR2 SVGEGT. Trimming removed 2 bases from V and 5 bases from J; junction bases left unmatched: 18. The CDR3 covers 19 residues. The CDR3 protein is CASSYLLRDREVRAETQYF. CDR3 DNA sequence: TGTGCCAGCAGTTACCTCCTCCGGGACAGGGAGGTTCGGGCTGAGACCCAGTACTTC.

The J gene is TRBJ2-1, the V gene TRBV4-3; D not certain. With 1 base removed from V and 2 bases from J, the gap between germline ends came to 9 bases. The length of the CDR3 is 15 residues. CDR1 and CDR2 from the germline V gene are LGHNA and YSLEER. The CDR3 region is CASSQGTQTYNEQFF. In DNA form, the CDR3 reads TGCGCCAGCAGCCAAGGGACGCAAACCTACAATGAGCAGTTCTTC.

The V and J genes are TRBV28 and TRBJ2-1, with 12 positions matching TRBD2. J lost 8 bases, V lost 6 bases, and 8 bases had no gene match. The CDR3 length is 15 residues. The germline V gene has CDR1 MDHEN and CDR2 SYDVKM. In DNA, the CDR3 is TGTGCCAGCAGCTCTCCTAGCGGGGGGGCATATGAGCAGTTCTTC. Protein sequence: CASSSPSGGAYEQFF.

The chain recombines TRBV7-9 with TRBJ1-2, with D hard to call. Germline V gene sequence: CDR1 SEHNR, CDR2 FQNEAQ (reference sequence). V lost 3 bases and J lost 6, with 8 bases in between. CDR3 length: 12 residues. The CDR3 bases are TGTGCCAGCAGCTTTGGGAACAATGGCTACACCTTC. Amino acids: CASSFGNNGYTF. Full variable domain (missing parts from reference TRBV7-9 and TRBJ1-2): DTGVSQNPRHKITKRGQNVTFRCDPISEHNRLYWYRQTLGQGPEFLTYFQNEAQLEKSRLLSDRFSAERPKGSFSTLEIQRTEQGDSAMYLCASSFGNNGYTFGSGTRLTVV.